This entry concerns a single T cell receptor (beta chain). Trimming pared 2 bases from V and 6 bases from J, leaving 5 bases between. The CDR3 extends over 12 amino acids. Germline V gene lookup returns CDR1 MNHEY and CDR2 SMNVEV (reference sequence). These data originate in a study of PD-1 and CTLA-4 blockade in melanoma. Clones were read by immunoSEQ multiplex PCR, and TCRdb kept only the in-frame ones, dropping some. Altogether 28,000 or so clones are present, less than 95% being singletons, with the ten largest covering over 8.5%. Material: CD8+ T cells from peripheral blood, obtained from a patient given anti-PD-1 treatment. The chain uses TRBV27 and TRBJ1-5, with D hard to call. This clonotype was obtained from a human donor with melanoma. CDR3 DNA sequence: TGTGCCAGCAGTTTAAAGGGTCAGCCCCAGCATTTT. Translating gives CASSLKGQPQHF.